Detailed here is one T cell receptor (beta chain). The CDR3 is made up of 16 amino acids. Deletions cut 0 bases from V and 4 bases from J, with 16 bases between. The germline V gene has CDR1 SGHDT and CDR2 YYEEEE. These data originate in a study of blood T cell repertoires in COVID-19. Study background: Material from acute and convalescent COVID-19 was sourced from the United States, Italy and Spain. T cells, B-cell-depleted T cells, or PBMCs provided the cDNA or gDNA that served as material.

Here immunoSEQ multiplex PCR was the method, and the copy in TCRdb shows in-frame clones only, minus some. Altogether under 250,000 clones are present, under 85% being singletons, with the ten largest covering under 2%. Participants' reported clinical history set cohort assignment. Two negative PCRs, clearance, or symptom resolution characterized the recovered Cohort 3 donors. The sample taken for sequencing was PBMCs or T cells enriched from blood (not recorded which). The TCR sequence derives from a man in his 60s who had recovered from COVID-19. The rearrangement uses TRBV5-6 and TRBJ1-2; D is possibly TRBD1 (5 bases). CDR3: CASSLAGLQVGYGYTF. The CDR3, as DNA: TGTGCCAGCAGCTTGGCCGGGCTACAGGTCGGCTATGGCTACACCTTC.